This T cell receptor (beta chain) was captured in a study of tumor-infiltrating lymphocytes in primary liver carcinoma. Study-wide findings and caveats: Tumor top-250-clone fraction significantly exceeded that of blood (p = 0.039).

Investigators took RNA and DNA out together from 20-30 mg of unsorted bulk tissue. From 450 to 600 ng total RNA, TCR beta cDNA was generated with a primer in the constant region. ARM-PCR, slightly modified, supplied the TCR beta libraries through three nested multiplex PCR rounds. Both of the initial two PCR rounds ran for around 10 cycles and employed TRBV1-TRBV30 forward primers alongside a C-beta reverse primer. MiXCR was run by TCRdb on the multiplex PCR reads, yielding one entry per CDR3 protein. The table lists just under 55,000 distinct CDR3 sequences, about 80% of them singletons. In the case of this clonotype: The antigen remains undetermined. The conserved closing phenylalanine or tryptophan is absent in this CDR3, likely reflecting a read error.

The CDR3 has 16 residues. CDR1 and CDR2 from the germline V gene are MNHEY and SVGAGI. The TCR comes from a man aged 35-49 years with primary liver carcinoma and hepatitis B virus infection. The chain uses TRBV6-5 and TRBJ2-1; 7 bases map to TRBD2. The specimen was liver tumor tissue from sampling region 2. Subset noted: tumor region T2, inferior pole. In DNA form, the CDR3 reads TGTGTCAGCAGTTATAGCGGCCGTCTAGCGGCATATGAGCAGTTCTTA. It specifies CVSSYSGRLAAYEQFL.